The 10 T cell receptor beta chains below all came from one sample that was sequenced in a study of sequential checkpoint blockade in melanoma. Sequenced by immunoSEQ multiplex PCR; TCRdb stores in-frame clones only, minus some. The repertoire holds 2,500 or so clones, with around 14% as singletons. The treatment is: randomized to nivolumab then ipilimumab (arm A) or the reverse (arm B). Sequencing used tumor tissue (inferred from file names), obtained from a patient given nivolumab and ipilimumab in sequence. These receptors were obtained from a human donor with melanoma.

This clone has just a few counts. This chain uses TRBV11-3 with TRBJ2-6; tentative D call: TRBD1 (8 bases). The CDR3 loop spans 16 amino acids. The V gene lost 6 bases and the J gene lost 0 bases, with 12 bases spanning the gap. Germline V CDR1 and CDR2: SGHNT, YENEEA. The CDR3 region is CASRQGGDSGANVLTF. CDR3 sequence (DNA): TGTGCCAGCAGACAGGGGGGGGACTCTGGGGCCAACGTCCTGACTTTC.

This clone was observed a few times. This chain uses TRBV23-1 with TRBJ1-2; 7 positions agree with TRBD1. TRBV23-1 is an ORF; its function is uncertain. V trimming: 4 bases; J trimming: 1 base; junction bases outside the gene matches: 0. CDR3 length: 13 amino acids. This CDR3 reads CASSRDSNYGYTF. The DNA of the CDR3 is TGCGCCAGCAGTCGGGACAGTAACTATGGCTACACCTTC.

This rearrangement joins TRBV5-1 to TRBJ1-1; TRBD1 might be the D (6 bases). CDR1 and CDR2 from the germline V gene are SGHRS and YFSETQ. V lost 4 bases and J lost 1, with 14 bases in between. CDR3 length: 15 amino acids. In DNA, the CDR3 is TGCGCCAGCAGCGACCGCGAGGGGGGGAACACTGAAGCTTTCTTT. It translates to CASSDREGGNTEAFF.

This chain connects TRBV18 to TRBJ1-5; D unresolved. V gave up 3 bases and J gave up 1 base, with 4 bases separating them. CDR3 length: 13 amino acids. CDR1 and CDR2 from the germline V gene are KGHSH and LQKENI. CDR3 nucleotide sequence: TGTGCCAGCTCACCTGGGAGCAATCAGCCCCAGCATTTT. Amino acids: CASSPGSNQPQHF.

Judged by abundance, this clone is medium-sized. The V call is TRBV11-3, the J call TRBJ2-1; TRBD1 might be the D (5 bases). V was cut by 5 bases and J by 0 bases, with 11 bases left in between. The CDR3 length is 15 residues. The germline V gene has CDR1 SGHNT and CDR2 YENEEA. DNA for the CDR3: TGTGCCAGCAGCCTGACAGTAAGCTCCTACAATGAGCAGTTCTTC. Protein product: CASSLTVSSYNEQFF.

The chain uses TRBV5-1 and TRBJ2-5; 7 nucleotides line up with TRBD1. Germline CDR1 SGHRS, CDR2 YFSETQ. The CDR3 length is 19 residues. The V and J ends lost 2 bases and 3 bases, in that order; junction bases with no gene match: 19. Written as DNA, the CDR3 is TGCGCCAGCAGCTTTCCTTACCCCTCCGGGACAGACGCCAAAGAGACCCAGTACTTC. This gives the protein CASSFPYPSGTDAKETQYF.

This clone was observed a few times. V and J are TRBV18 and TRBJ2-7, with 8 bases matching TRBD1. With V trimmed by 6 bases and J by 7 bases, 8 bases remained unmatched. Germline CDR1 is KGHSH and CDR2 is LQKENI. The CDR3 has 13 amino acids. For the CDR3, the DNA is TGTGCCAGCTCCCGGACAGGGCCAGATGAGCAGTACTTC. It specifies CASSRTGPDEQYF.

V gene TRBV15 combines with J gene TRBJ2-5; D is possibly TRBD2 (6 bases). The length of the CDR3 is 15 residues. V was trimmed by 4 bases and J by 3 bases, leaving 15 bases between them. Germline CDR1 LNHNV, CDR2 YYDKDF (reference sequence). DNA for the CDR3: TGTGCCACCAGCACAATGACTAGAACAGAAGAGACCCAGTACTTC. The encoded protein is CATSTMTRTEETQYF.

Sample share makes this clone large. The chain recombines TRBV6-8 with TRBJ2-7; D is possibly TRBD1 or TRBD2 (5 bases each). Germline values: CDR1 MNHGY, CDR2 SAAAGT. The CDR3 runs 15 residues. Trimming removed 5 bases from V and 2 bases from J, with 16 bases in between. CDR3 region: CASSRDGTLTYEQYF. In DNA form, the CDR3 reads TGTGCCAGCAGTCGGGACGGGACCTTAACCTACGAGCAGTACTTC.

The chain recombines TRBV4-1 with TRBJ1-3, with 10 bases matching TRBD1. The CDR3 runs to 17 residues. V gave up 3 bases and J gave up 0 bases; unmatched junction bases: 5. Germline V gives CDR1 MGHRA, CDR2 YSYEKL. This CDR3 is CASSQTGQGFSGNTIYF. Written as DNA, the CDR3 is TGCGCCAGCAGCCAGACGGGACAGGGGTTCTCTGGAAACACCATATATTTT.